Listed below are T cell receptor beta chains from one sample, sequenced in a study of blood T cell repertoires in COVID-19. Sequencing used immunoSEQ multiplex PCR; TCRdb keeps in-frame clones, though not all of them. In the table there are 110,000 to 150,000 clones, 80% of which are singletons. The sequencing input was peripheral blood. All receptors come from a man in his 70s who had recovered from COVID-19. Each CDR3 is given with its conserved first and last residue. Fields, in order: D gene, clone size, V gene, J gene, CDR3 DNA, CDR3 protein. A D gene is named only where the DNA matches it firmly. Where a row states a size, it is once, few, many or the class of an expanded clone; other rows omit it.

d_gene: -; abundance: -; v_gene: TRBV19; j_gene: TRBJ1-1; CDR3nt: TGTGCCAGTAGTTATCAGTTGAACACTGAAGCTTTCTTT; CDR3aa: CASSYQLNTEAFF
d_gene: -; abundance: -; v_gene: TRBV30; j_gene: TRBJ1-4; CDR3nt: TGTGCCTGGAGTCCGGACAGTGTCCCAACTAATGAAAAACTGTTTTTT; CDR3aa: CAWSPDSVPTNEKLFF
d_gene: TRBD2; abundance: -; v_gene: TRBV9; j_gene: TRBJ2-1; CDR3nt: TGTGCCAGCAGCGAACTAGCGGGATGGGATGAGCAGTTCTTC; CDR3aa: CASSELAGWDEQFF
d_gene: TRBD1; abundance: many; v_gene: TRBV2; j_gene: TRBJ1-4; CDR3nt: TGTGCCAGCAAGGACAGGGGTTTCCTTAATGAAAAACTGTTTTTT; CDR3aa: CASKDRGFLNEKLFF
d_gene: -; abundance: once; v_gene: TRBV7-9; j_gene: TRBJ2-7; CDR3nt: TGTGCCAGCAGCATATTACAGGGAATTAGGATCTACGAGCAGTACTTC; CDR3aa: CASSILQGIRIYEQYF
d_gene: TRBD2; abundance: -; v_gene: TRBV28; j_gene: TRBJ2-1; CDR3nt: TGTGCCAGCACCGGGACTAGCGGGGGCAATGAGCAGTTCTTC; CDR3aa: CASTGTSGGNEQFF
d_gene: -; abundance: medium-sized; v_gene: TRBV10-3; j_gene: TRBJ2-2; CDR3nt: TGTGCCGGGCAGGGGGGCGACACCGGGGAGCTGTTTTTT; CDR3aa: CAGQGGDTGELFF
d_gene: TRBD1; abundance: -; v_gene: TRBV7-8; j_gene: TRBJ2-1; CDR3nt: TGTGCCAGCAGCCCCCACCGGGACAGAAGGGACGAGCAGTTCTTC; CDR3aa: CASSPHRDRRDEQFF
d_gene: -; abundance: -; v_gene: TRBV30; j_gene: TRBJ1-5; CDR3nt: TGTGCCTGGAGTAAGGGCGGGGGTGGTCAGCCCCAGCATTTT; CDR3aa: CAWSKGGGGQPQHF
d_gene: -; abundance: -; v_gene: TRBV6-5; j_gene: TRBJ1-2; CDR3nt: TGTGCCAGCAGTTTTCAGGGTAGCTATGGCTACACCTTC; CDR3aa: CASSFQGSYGYTF
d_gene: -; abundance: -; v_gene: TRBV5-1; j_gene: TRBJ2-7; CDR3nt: TGCGCCAGCAGCTTGTCGCCAGCCGAGGTCTACGAGCAGTACTTC; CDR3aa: CASSLSPAEVYEQYF
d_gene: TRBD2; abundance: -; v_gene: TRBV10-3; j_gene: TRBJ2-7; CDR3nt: TGTGCCATCAGTGAGTCCACTAGCGGAACCTACGAGCAGTACTTC; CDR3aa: CAISESTSGTYEQYF
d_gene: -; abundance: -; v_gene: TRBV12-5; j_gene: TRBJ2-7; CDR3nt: TGTGCTAGTGGTTTGGTTTCAGGACAGTCCCACGAGCAGTACTTC; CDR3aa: CASGLVSGQSHEQYF
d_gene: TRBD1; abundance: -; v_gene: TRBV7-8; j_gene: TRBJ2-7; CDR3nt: TGTGCCAGCAGCCGGGACAGGGAATCCTACGAGCAGTACTTC; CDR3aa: CASSRDRESYEQYF
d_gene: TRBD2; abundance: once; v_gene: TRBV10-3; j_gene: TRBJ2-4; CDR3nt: TGTGCCATCACCAGAGGGACTAGCGGGAGTAGGGACATTCAGTACTTC; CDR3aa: CAITRGTSGSRDIQYF
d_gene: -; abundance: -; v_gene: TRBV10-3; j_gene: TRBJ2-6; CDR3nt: TGTGCCATCAGGGGGGAGGCCTCTGGGGCCAACGTCCTGACTTTC; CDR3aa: CAIRGEASGANVLTF
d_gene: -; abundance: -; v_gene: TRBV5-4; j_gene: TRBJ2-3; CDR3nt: TGTGCCAGCAGCTCTGTTGGGAGCGGCGGGGATACGCAGTATTTT; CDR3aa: CASSSVGSGGDTQYF
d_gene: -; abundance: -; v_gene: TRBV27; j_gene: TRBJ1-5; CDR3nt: TGTGCCAGCAGTTTCAGTGCAGGGGATCAGCCCCAGCATTTT; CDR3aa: CASSFSAGDQPQHF
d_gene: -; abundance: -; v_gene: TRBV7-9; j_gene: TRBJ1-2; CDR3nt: TGTGCCAGCAGCTCCAGGGCGCTATTGGGCTACACCTTC; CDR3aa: CASSSRALLGYTF
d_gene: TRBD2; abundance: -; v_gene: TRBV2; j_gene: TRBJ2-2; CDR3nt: TGTGCCAGCAGAGGTGGAACTAGCGGTGGGAGGACCGGGGAGCTGTTTTTT; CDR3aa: CASRGGTSGGRTGELFF
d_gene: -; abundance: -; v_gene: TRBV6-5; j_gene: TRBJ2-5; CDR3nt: TGTGCCAGCAGTCGCAGGGGAGAGACCCAGTACTTC; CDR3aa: CASSRRGETQYF
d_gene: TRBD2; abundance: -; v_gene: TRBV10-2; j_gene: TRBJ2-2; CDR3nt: TGCGCCAGCGGTCTAGCGGGAGGGGTCACCGGGGAGCTGTTTTTT; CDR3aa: CASGLAGGVTGELFF
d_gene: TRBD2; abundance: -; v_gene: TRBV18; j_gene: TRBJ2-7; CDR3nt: TGTGCCAGCTCACCCGCGGGGGGCGAGCAGTACTTC; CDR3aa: CASSPAGGEQYF
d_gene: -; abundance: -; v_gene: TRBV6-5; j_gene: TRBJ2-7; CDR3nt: TGTGCCACCAAAATCCGGGACAACTCCTACGAGCAGTACTTC; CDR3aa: CATKIRDNSYEQYF
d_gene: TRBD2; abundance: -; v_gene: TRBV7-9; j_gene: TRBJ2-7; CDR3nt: TGTGCCAGCAGCTTAAGAGCGGGAGGGCCCCACGAGCAGTACTTC; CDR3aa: CASSLRAGGPHEQYF
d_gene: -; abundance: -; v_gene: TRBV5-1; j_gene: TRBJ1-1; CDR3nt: TGCGCCAGCAGCTTGGCGCGGGGTTCAGACCAATTGAACACTGAAGCTTTCTTT; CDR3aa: CASSLARGSDQLNTEAFF
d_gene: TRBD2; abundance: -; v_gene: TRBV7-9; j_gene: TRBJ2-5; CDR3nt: TGTGCCAGCAGCTTTACGGGACTAGCGGGAAAAGAGACCCAGTACTTC; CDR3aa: CASSFTGLAGKETQYF
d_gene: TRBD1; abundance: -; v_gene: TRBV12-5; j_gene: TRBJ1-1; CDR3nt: TGTGCTAGTGGTTTGAAAGGGACAGAGAACACTGAAGCTTTCTTT; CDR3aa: CASGLKGTENTEAFF
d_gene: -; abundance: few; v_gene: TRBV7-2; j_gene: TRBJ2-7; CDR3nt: TGTGCCAGCAGCTTAGTGAGGTCGAACGAGCAGTACTTC; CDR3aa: CASSLVRSNEQYF
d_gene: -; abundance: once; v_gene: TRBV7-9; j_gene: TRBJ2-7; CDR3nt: TGTGCCAGCAGCTCATTACAGGGTCACCAGTACTTC; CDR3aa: CASSSLQGHQYF
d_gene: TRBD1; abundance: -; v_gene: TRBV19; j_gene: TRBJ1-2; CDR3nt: TGTGCCAGTAGTATCGGACAGGGAGATGGCTACACCTTC; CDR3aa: CASSIGQGDGYTF
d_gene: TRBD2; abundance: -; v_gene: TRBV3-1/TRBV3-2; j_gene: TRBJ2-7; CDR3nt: TGTGCCAGCAGCTCCCGGACTAGCGGGAGGGCCGAAGAGCAGTACTTC; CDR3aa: CASSSRTSGRAEEQYF
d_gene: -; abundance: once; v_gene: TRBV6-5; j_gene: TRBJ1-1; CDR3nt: TGTGCCAGCTACCCACAACAGGCAGCGAACACTGAAGCTTTCTTT; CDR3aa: CASYPQQAANTEAFF
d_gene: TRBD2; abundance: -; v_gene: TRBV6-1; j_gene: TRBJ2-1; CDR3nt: TGTGCCAGCAGTGACCTCCTAGCGGGCCTTCCCGGGCAGTTCTTC; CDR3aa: CASSDLLAGLPGQFF
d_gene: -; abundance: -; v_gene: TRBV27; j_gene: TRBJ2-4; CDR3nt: TGTGCCAGCAGTTTAAGCGAATGGGGCCTCAAAAACATTCAGTACTTC; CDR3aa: CASSLSEWGLKNIQYF
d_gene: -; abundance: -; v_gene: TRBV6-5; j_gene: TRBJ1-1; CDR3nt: TGTGCCAGCAGTTACTCAACCCACTCCGAGGCTTTCTTT; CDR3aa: CASSYSTHSEAFF
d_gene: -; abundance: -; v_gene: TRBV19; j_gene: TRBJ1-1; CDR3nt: TGTGCCTCCAGGGGCCCCACTGAAGCTTTCTTT; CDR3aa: CASRGPTEAFF
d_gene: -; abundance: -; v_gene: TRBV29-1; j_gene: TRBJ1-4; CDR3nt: TGCAGCGGGGGGGGACAACCTAATGAAAAACTGTTTTTT; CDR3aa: CSGGGQPNEKLFF
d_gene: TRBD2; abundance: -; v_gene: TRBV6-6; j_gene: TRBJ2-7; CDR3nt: TGTGCCAGCAGTGGACTAGCGGGTAACCCCCCCTACGAGCAGTACTTC; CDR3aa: CASSGLAGNPPYEQYF
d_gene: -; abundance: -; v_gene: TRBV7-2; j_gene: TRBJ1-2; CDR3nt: TGTGCCAGCAGTATAGAAAACTATGGCTACACCTTC; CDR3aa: CASSIENYGYTF
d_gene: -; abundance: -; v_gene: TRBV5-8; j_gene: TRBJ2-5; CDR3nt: TGTGCCAGCAGCTTGTCTGGGGGGTACCAAGAGACCCAGTACTTC; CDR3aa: CASSLSGGYQETQYF
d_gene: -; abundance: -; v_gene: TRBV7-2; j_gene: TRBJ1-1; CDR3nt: TGTGCCAGCAGCTCAAAGGGGCAGGGGACTGAAGCTTTCTTT; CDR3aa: CASSSKGQGTEAFF
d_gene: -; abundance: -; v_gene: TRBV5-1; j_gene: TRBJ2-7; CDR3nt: TGCGCCAGCAGCTTGGGGAGGAGTAGCATCACCTACGAGCAGTACTTC; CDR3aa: CASSLGRSSITYEQYF